One sample yielded the 5 T cell receptor beta chains listed below, sequenced in a study of blood T cell repertoires in COVID-19. Using immunoSEQ multiplex PCR, the repertoire was profiled, and TCRdb retains in-frame clones only, with some absent. The sample yields 300,000 to 350,000 clones, around 90% seen once. The sample taken for sequencing was peripheral blood. The receptor set was obtained from a woman under 30 who had recovered from COVID-19.

The genes are TRBV29-1 and TRBJ2-3; 7 bases align to TRBD2. V was pared by 5 bases and J by 0 bases, with 8 bases of the junction left unmatched. This CDR3 region has 15 residues. Germline V gene lookup returns CDR1 SQVTM and CDR2 ANQGSEA. The CDR3 is CSVIAGRISTDTQYF. CDR3 nucleotide sequence: TGCAGCGTTATAGCCGGGAGGATCAGCACAGATACGCAGTATTTT.

This clone was seen once. The chain joins TRBV29-1 to TRBJ1-1, with 8 nucleotides matching TRBD1. V was pared by 5 bases and J by 1 base, with 3 bases of the junction left unmatched. Germline V gene lookup returns CDR1 SQVTM and CDR2 ANQGSEA. The CDR3 is 13 amino acids. The CDR3 here is CSVQGAGNTEAFF. Here the CDR3 DNA reads TGCAGCGTTCAGGGGGCGGGGAACACTGAAGCTTTCTTT. Looking up the rest from reference TRBV29-1 and TRBJ1-1 gives the full variable domain: SAVISQKPSRDICQRGTSLTIQCQVDSQVTMMFWYRQQPGQSLTLIATANQGSEATYESGFVIDKFPISRPNLTFSTLTVSNMSPEDSSIYLCSVQGAGNTEAFFGQGTRLTVV.

This chain connects TRBV5-1 to TRBJ1-3; 11 bases are a match to TRBD1. The CDR3 runs 17 residues. V trimming: 0 bases; J trimming: 5 bases; junction bases outside the gene matches: 7. Germline CDR1 and CDR2: SGHRS and YFSETQ. Here the CDR3 DNA reads TGCGCCAGCAGCTTGGGGACAGGGGGCCGAGGGCGAAACACCATATATTTT. Encoded protein: CASSLGTGGRGRNTIYF.

This chain links TRBV5-4 with TRBJ2-1, with 11 bases that match TRBD2. Trimming at V came to 3 bases and at J to 1 base, leaving 6 bases not matched to a gene. The CDR3 runs 17 residues. From germline, CDR1 is SGHNT and CDR2 YYREEE (reference sequence). CDR3 bases: TGTGCCAGCAGCTGGTCCGGGACTAGCGGATCCTACAATGAGCAGTTCTTC. As protein: CASSWSGTSGSYNEQFF.

V gene TRBV9 combines with J gene TRBJ1-2; 10 nucleotides agree with TRBD1. After removal of 3 bases from V and 8 bases from J, the junction contained 10 bases not matched to a gene. This CDR3 spans 15 amino acids. CDR1 SGDLS and CDR2 YYNGEE come from the germline V gene. This CDR3 reads CASSAAPGQGSGYTF. The DNA for the CDR3 is TGTGCCAGCAGCGCCGCTCCGGGACAGGGGTCCGGCTACACCTTC.